This T cell receptor (beta chain) was obtained from a study of chemoradiotherapy in HPV16-positive cancers. Study-wide findings and caveats: Better recurrence-free survival went with HPV-responsive T-cell expansion in HPV16-positive patients.

Samples were taken several times over chemoradiotherapy. Sequencing was performed with immunoSEQ multiplex PCR; in TCRdb, only in-frame clones are kept and a portion is missing. The sample lists 2,000 to 3,000 clones, approximately 81% occurring once. As regards this clone: Its antigen remains unknown.

The V end was cut by 5 bases, the J end by 0 bases, with 10 bases between. CDR1 and CDR2 from the germline V gene are MNHNY and SVGAGI (reference sequence). The CDR3 sequence is 15 residues long. The sequence came from a human donor with HPV-associated anogenital cancer. The J gene is TRBJ2-2, the V gene TRBV6-6; either TRBD1 or TRBD2 may fit D (5 bases each). The sequencing used tumor tissue, collected from a patient who underwent chemoradiotherapy. The CDR3 DNA sequence: TGTGCCAGCAGTCGGGACGGAACGAACACCGGGGAGCTGTTTTTT. Amino acids: CASSRDGTNTGELFF.